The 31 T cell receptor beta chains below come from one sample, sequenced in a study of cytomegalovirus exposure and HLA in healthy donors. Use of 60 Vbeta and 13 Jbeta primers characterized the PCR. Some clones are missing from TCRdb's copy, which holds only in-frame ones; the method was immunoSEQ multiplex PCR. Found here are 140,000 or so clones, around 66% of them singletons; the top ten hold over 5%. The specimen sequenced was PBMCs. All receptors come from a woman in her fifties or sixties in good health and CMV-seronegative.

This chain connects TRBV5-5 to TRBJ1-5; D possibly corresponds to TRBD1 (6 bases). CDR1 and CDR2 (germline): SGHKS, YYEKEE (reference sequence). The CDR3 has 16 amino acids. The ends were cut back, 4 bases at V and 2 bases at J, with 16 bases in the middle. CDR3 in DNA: TGTGCCAGCAGCCACAGGGTTACAGTCGGCAATCAGCCCCAGCATTTT. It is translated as CASSHRVTVGNQPQHF.

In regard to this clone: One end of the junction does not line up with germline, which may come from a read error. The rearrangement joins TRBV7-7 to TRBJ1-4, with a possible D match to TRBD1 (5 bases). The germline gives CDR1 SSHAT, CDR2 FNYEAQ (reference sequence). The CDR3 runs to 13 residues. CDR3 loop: CASSSGLNEKLFF. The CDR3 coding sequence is TGTGCTAGCAGCTCAGGGCTGAATGAAAAACTGTTTTTT. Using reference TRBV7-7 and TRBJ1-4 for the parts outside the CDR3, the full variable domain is GAGVSQSPRYKVTKRGQDVTLRCDPISSHATLYWYQQALGQGPEFLTYFNYEAQPDKSGLPSDRFSAERPEGSISTLTIQRTEQRDSAMYRCASSSGLNEKLFFGSGTQLSVL.

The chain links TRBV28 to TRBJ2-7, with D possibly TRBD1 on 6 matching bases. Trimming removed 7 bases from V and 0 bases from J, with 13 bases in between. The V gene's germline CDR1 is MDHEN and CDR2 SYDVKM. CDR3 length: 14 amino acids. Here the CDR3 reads CASNKGGPSYEQYF. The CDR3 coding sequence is TGTGCCAGCAATAAAGGGGGACCCTCCTACGAGCAGTACTTC.

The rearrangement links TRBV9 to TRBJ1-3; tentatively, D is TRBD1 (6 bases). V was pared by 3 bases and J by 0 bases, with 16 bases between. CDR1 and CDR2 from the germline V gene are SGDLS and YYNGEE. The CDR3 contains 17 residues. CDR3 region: CASSALSDSSSGNTIYF. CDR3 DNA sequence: TGTGCCAGCAGCGCCCTCTCGGACAGCAGCTCTGGAAACACCATATATTTT.

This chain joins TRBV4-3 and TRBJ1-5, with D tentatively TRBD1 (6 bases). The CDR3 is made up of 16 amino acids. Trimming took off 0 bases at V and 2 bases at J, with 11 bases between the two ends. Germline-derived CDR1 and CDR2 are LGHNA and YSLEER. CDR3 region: CASSQDVSGGNQPQHF. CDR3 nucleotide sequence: TGCGCCAGCAGCCAAGATGTGTCAGGGGGCAATCAGCCCCAGCATTTT.

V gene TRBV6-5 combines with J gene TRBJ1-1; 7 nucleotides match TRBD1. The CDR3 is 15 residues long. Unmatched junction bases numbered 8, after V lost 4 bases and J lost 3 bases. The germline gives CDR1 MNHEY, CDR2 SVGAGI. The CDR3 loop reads CASSSPRDSHTEAFF. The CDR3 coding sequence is TGTGCCAGCAGTTCCCCTAGGGACAGCCACACTGAAGCTTTCTTT.

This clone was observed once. For the CDR3, the DNA is TGTGCCAGCAGTTTAAGGGACATCAATCAGCCCCAGCATTTT. Its protein product is CASSLRDINQPQHF. The V call is TRBV28, the J call TRBJ1-5; tentatively, D is TRBD1 (6 bases). V was cut by 2 bases and J by 3 bases, with 8 bases left in between. Per the germline V gene, CDR1 is MDHEN and CDR2 is SYDVKM. This CDR3 comprises 14 residues. Based on the CDR3 plus reference TRBV28 and TRBJ1-5, the full variable domain is DVKVTQSSRYLVKRTGEKVFLECVQDMDHENMFWYRQDPGLGLRLIYFSYDVKMKEKGDIPEGYSVSREKKERFSLILESASTNQTSMYLCASSLRDINQPQHFGDGTRLSIL.

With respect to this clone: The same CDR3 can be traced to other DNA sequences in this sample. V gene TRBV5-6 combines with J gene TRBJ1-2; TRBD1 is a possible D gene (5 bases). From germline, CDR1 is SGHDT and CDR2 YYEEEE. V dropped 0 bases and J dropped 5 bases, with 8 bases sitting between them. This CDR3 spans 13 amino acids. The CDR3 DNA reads TGTGCCAGCAGCTTGGCATCAGGGTATGGCTACACCTTC. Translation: CASSLASGYGYTF.

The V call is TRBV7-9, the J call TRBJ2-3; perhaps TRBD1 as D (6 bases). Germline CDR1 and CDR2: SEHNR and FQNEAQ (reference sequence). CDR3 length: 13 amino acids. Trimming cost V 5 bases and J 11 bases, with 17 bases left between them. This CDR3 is CASSPRAEGGQYF. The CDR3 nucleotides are TGTGCCAGCAGCCCAAGAGCTGAAGGGGGGCAGTATTTT.

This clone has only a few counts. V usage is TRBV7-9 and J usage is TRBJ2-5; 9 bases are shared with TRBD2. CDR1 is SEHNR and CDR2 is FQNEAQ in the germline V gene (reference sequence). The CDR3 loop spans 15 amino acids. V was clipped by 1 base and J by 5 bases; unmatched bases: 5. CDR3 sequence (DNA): TGTGCCAGCAGCTTAGGGGCTAGCGGGGCGGAGACCCAGTACTTC. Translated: CASSLGASGAETQYF. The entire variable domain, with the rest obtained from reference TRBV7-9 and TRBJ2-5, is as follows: DTGVSQNPRHKITKRGQNVTFRCDPISEHNRLYWYRQTLGQGPEFLTYFQNEAQLEKSRLLSDRFSAERPKGSFSTLEIQRTEQGDSAMYLCASSLGASGAETQYFGPGTRLLVL.

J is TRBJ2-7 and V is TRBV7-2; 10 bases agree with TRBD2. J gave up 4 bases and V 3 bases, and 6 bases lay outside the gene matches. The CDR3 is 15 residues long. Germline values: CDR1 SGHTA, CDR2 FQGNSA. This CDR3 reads CASSFPKRGGYEQYF. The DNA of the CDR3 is TGTGCCAGCAGCTTCCCAAAGCGGGGGGGGTACGAGCAGTACTTC.

The CDR3 bases are TGCAGCCTTTGGCATGGAGGCAATGAGCAGTTCTTC. This gives the protein CSLWHGGNEQFF. This chain uses TRBV29-1 with TRBJ2-1, with a tentative D call TRBD2 (5 bases). With 8 bases removed from V and 6 bases from J, the gap between germline ends came to 14 bases. The CDR3 loop spans 12 amino acids. CDR1 and CDR2 (germline): SQVTM, ANQGSEA.

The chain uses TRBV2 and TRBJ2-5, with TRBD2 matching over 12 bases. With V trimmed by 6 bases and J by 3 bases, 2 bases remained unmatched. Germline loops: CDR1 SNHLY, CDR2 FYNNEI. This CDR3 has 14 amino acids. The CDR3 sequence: CASRTSGGKETQYF. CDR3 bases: TGTGCCAGCAGGACTAGCGGGGGAAAAGAGACCCAGTACTTC.

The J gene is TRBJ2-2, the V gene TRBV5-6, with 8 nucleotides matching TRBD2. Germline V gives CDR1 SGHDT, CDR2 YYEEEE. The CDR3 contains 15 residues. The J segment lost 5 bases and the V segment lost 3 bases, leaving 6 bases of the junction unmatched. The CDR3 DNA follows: TGTGCCAGCAGCTACCGGACTAGCAGGACCGGGGAGCTGTTTTTT. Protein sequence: CASSYRTSRTGELFF. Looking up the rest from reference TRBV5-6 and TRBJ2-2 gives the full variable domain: DAGVTQSPTHLIKTRGQQVTLRCSPKSGHDTVSWYQQALGQGPQFIFQYYEEEERQRGNFPDRFSGHQFPNYSSELNVNALLLGDSALYLCASSYRTSRTGELFFGEGSRLTVL.

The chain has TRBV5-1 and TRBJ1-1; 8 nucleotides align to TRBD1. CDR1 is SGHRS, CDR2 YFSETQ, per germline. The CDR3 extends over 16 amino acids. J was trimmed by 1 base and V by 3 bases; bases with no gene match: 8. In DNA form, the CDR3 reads TGCGCCAGCAGCTCTACCGGACAGGGATCGAACACTGAAGCTTTCTTT. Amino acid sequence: CASSSTGQGSNTEAFF. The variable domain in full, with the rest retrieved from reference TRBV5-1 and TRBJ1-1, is KAGVTQTPRYLIKTRGQQVTLSCSPISGHRSVSWYQQTPGQGLQFLFEYFSETQRNKGNFPGRFSGRQFSNSRSEMNVSTLELGDSALYLCASSSTGQGSNTEAFFGQGTRLTVV.

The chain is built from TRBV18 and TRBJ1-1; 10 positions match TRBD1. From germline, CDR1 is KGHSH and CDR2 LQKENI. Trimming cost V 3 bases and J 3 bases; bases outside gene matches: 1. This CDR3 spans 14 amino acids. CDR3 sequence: CASSPGTGDTEAFF. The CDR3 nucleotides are TGTGCCAGCTCACCCGGGACAGGGGACACTGAAGCTTTCTTT.

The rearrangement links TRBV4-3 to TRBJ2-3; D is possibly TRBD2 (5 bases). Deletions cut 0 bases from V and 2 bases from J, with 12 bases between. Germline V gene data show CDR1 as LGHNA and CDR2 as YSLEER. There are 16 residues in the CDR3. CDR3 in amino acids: CASSQEDSGLTDTQYF. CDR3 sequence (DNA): TGCGCCAGCAGCCAAGAGGATAGTGGACTCACAGATACGCAGTATTTT.

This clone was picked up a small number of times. The CDR3 region is CASSLGGGLHNEQFF. As DNA, the CDR3 is TGTGCCAGCAGCTTAGGCGGGGGACTCCACAATGAGCAGTTCTTC. This chain joins TRBV7-2 and TRBJ2-1; TRBD2 matches at 7 bases. The trim removed 1 base at V and 5 bases at J, leaving 5 bases unmatched. This CDR3 spans 15 amino acids. In germline, CDR1 is SGHTA, CDR2 FQGNSA.

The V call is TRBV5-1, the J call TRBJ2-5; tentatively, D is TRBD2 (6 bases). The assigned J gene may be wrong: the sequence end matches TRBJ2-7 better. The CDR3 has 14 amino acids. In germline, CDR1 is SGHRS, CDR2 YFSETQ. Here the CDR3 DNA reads TGCGCCAGCAGCTGGACATCGGGGGTAGGCGAGCAGTACTTC. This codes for CASSWTSGVGEQYF.

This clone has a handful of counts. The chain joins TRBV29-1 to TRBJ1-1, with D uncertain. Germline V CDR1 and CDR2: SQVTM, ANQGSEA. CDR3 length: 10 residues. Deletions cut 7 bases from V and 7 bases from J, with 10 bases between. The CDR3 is CSAADLEAFF. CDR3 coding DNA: TGCAGCGCTGCGGATCTTGAAGCTTTCTTT.

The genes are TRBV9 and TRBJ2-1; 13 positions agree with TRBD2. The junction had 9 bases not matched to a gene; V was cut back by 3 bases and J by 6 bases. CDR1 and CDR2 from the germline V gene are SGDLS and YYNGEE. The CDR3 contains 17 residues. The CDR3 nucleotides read TGTGCCAGCAGCGACGGGACGACTAGCGGGAGGTTCAATGAGCAGTTCTTC. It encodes CASSDGTTSGRFNEQFF.

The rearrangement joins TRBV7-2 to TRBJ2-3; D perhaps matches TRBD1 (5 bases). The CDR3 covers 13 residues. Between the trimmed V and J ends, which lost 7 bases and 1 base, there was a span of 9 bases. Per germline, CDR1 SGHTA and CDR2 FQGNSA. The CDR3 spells CASTTGRTDTQYF. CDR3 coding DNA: TGTGCCAGCACCACAGGTCGCACAGATACGCAGTATTTT.

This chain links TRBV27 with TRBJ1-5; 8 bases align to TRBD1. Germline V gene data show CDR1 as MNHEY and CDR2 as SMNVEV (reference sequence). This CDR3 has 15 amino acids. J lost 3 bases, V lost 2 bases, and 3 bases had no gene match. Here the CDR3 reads CASSLGGQDNQPQHF. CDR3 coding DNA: TGTGCCAGCAGTTTAGGGGGACAGGACAATCAGCCCCAGCATTTT.

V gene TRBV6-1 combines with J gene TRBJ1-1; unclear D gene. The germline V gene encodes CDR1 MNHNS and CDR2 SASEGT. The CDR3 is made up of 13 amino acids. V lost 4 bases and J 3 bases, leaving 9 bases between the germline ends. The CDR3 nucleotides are TGTGCCAGCAGTGCGGGGAGAGACACTGAAGCTTTCTTT. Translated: CASSAGRDTEAFF.

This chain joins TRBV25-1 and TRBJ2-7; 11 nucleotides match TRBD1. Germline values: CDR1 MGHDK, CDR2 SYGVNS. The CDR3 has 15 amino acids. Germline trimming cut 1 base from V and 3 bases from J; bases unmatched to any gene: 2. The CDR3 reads CASSEWGTGGYEQYF. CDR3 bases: TGTGCCAGCAGTGAATGGGGGACAGGGGGCTACGAGCAGTACTTC.

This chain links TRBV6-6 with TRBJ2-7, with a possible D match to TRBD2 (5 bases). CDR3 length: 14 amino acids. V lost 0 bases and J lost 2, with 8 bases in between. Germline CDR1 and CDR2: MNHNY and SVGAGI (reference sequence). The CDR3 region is CASSYSSGTYEQYF. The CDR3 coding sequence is TGTGCCAGCAGTTACTCGAGCGGCACCTACGAGCAGTACTTC.

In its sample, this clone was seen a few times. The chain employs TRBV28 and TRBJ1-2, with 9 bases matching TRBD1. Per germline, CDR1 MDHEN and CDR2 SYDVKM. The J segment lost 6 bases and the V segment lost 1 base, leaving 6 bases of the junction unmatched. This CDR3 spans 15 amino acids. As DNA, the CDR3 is TGTGCCAGCAGTTTATTGTACAGGGGGCGGGATGGCTACACCTTC. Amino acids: CASSLLYRGRDGYTF.

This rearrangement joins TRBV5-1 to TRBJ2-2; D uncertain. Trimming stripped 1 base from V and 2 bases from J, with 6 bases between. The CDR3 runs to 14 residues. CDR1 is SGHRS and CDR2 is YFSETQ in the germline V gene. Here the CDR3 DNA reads TGCGCCAGCAGCTTGAGAGCCAACACCGGGGAGCTGTTTTTT. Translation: CASSLRANTGELFF.

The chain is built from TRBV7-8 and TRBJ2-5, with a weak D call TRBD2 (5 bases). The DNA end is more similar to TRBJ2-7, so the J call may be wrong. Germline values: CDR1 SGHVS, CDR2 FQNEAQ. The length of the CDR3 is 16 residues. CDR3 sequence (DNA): TGTGCCAGCAGCTTAATTCCAGCGGCAAACTCCTACGAGCAGTACTTC. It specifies CASSLIPAANSYEQYF.

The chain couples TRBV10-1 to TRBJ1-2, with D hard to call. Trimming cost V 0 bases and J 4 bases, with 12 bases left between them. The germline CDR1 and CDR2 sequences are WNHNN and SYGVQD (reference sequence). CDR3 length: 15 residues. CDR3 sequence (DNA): TGCGCCAGCAGTGAGTCACGGCAAGGCGGCTATGGCTACACCTTC. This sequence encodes CASSESRQGGYGYTF.

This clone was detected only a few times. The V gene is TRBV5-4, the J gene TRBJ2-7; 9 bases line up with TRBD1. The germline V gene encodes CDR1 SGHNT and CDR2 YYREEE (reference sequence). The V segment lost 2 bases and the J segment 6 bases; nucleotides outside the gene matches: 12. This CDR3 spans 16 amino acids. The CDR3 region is CASSFSLGTGLGEQYF. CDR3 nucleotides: TGTGCCAGCAGCTTTAGTTTGGGGACAGGGCTCGGCGAGCAGTACTTC.